Listed here is a single T cell receptor beta chain. Participants reported their clinical history, and cohort assignment relied on those reports. Produced via immunoSEQ multiplex PCR; TCRdb's table is partial and in-frame only. This table has a few hundred thousand clones, just under 90% appearing once. The data belong to a study of blood T cell repertoires in COVID-19. Study information: The samples span acute and convalescent COVID-19 from the United States, Italy and Spain. PBMCs, B-cell-depleted T cells, or T cells provided the cDNA or gDNA that made up the material.

This sequence originates from a man in his thirties or forties who had recovered from COVID-19. Sequences were obtained from PBMCs or T cells enriched from blood (not recorded which).

CDR3 sequence: CARKTGGDEKLFF. CDR3 DNA: TGTGCCAGGAAGACAGGGGGCGATGAAAAACTGTTTTTT. The chain couples TRBV19 to TRBJ1-4; 10 bases are shared with TRBD1. Trimming cost V 9 bases and J 6 bases; bases outside gene matches: 4. CDR1 LNHDA and CDR2 SQIVND come from the germline V gene (reference sequence). The CDR3 length is 13 residues.